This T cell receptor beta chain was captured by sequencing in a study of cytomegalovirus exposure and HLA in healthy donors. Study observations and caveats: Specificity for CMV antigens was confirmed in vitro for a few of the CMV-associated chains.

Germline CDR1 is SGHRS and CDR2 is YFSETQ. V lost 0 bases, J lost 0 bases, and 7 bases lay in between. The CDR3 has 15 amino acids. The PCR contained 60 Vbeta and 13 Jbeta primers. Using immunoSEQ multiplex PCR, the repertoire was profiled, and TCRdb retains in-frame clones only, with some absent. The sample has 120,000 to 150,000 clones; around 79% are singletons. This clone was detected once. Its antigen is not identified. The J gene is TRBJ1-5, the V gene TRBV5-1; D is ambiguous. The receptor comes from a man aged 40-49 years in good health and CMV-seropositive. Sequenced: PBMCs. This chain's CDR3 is CASSLDSNSNQPQHF. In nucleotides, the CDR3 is TGCGCCAGCAGCTTGGACAGTAATAGCAATCAGCCCCAGCATTTT.